A single sample is the source of the 19 T cell receptor beta chains below, sequenced in a study of PD-1 blockade in mismatch repair-deficient tumors. Sequencing was performed with immunoSEQ multiplex PCR; in TCRdb, only in-frame clones are kept and a portion is missing. Seen here are around 100,000 clones, about 83% observed once, and the top ten hold about 4.5%. This specimen consisted of peripheral blood, obtained approximately 60 weeks after starting pembrolizumab. The receptor source for this set is an adult with mismatch repair-deficient cancer.

The V and J genes are TRBV6-5 and TRBJ2-7, with D possibly called TRBD1 or TRBD2 (5 bases each). This CDR3 has 13 residues. Deletions cut 7 bases from V and 6 bases from J, with 16 bases between. Germline CDR1 is MNHEY and CDR2 is SVGAGI. The CDR3 sequence is CASINTGTGEQYF. The CDR3 DNA is TGTGCCAGCATCAATACGGGGACCGGCGAGCAGTACTTC.

The chain employs TRBV13 and TRBJ2-5, with 9 bases identical to TRBD1. Germline V CDR1 and CDR2: PRHDT, FYEKMQ (reference sequence). There are 16 residues in the CDR3. After removal of 4 bases from V and 3 bases from J, the junction contained 9 bases not matched to a gene. The CDR3 DNA reads as TGTGCCAGCAGCTCCCGAAGGAGGACAGGGGAAGAGACCCAGTACTTC. It is translated as CASSSRRRTGEETQYF.

The chain carries TRBV27 and TRBJ1-2; D is ambiguous. The CDR3 sequence is 15 residues long. CDR1 and CDR2 from the germline V gene are MNHEY and SMNVEV (reference sequence). V was trimmed by 3 bases and J by 8 bases, leaving 19 bases between them. CDR3 DNA: TGTGCCAGCAGTTTCCGACATCTCGTGGGGTTCGGCTACACCTTC. It codes for CASSFRHLVGFGYTF.

V and J are TRBV7-8 and TRBJ2-5, with 7 bases lining up with TRBD1. CDR1 and CDR2 from the germline V gene are SGHVS and FQNEAQ. The CDR3 totals 14 residues. With 4 bases clipped from V and 2 bases from J, the junction kept 4 bases outside the gene matches. The CDR3 loop is CASSSTGLQETQYF. DNA for the CDR3: TGTGCCAGCAGCTCGACAGGGCTACAAGAGACCCAGTACTTC. Full variable domain (remainder filled in from reference TRBV7-8 and TRBJ2-5): GAGVSQSPRYKVAKRGQDVALRCDPISGHVSLFWYQQALGQGPEFLTYFQNEAQLDKSGLPSDRFFAERPEGSVSTLKIQRTQQEDSAVYLCASSSTGLQETQYFGPGTRLLVL.

For the CDR3, the DNA is TGTGCCAGCAGCCCCTCCGGCGGGAGTGCTCATGAGCAGTTCTTC. Translated: CASSPSGGSAHEQFF. This sequence joins TRBV11-3 and TRBJ2-1; 7 bases agree with TRBD2. Trimming at V came to 5 bases and at J to 8 bases, leaving 12 bases not matched to a gene. The CDR3 consists of 15 residues. In germline, CDR1 is SGHNT, CDR2 YENEEA.

The chain is built from TRBV28 and TRBJ2-6; D call uncertain. Germline V gene data show CDR1 as MDHEN and CDR2 as SYDVKM. V was trimmed by 6 bases and J by 3 bases, leaving 9 bases between them. This CDR3 region has 14 residues. For the CDR3, the DNA is TGTGCCAGCAGAAACAGTGGTGGGGCCAACGTCCTGACTTTC. Protein sequence: CASRNSGGANVLTF.

This chain links TRBV6-5 with TRBJ1-2, with D unresolved. The germline V gene has CDR1 MNHEY and CDR2 SVGAGI. The CDR3 has 14 amino acids. Trimming stripped 6 bases from V and 3 bases from J, with 14 bases between. The CDR3 DNA reads TGTGCCAGCAGCCCCGGGAGCAGCCACTATGGCTACACCTTC. Its protein is CASSPGSSHYGYTF.

This chain joins TRBV9 and TRBJ1-3; 7 bases align to TRBD1. In germline, CDR1 is SGDLS, CDR2 YYNGEE. The junction had 9 bases not matched to a gene; V was cut back by 0 bases and J by 0 bases. CDR3 size: 18 residues. In DNA, the CDR3 is TGTGCCAGCAGCGTAGTCGGGGACAGCCTAAGCTCTGGAAACACCATATATTTT. This gives the protein CASSVVGDSLSSGNTIYF.

This clone has a single count. As DNA, the CDR3 is TGTGCCTGGAGCGCAAGGCGACAGGGAAAAGAGACCCAGTACTTC. This translates into CAWSARRQGKETQYF. The chain has TRBV30 and TRBJ2-5, with 7 bases matching TRBD1. From germline, CDR1 is GTSNPN and CDR2 SVGIG (reference sequence). V trimming: 3 bases; J trimming: 3 bases; junction bases outside the gene matches: 10. This CDR3 comprises 15 residues.

This chain joins TRBV19 and TRBJ2-3; TRBD2 might be the D (6 bases). The germline V gene encodes CDR1 LNHDA and CDR2 SQIVND (reference sequence). Trimming removed 7 bases from V and 2 bases from J, with 19 bases in between. This CDR3 contains 16 residues. CDR3 residues: CASMRGRRETTDTQYF. The CDR3 nucleotides are TGTGCCAGTATGAGGGGCCGGAGGGAAACCACAGATACGCAGTATTTT. Drawing the rest from reference TRBV19 and TRBJ2-3, the complete variable domain is DGGITQSPKYLFRKEGQNVTLSCEQNLNHDAMYWYRQDPGQGLRLIYYSQIVNDFQKGDIAEGYSVSREKKESFPLTVTSAQKNPTAFYLCASMRGRRETTDTQYFGPGTRLTVL.

The CDR3 region is CASSPSLAGGNEQYF. The CDR3 DNA follows: TGTGCCAGCAGCCCCTCGCTAGCGGGAGGGAACGAGCAGTACTTC. V and J are TRBV9 and TRBJ2-7, with 12 bases aligning to TRBD2. Trimming at V came to 4 bases and at J to 5 bases, leaving 7 bases not matched to a gene. The germline gives CDR1 SGDLS, CDR2 YYNGEE. The CDR3 has 15 amino acids.

The rearrangement joins TRBV9 to TRBJ2-1; 8 bases agree with TRBD1. The CDR3 has 15 residues. The germline V gene encodes CDR1 SGDLS and CDR2 YYNGEE. J lost 6 bases, V lost 4 bases, and 9 bases had no gene match. DNA of the CDR3: TGTGCCAGCAGCCCAACGACAGGGGAAGGCAATGAGCAGTTCTTC. It codes for CASSPTTGEGNEQFF. Based on the CDR3 plus reference TRBV9 and TRBJ2-1, the full variable domain is DSGVTQTPKHLITATGQRVTLRCSPRSGDLSVYWYQQSLDQGLQFLIQYYNGEERAKGNILERFSAQQFPDLHSELNLSSLELGDSALYFCASSPTTGEGNEQFFGPGTRLTVL.

J is TRBJ1-5 and V is TRBV7-2, with D perhaps matching TRBD1 (6 bases). The CDR3 spans 14 residues. Germline V CDR1 and CDR2: SGHTA, FQGNSA. V lost 1 base and J 6 bases, leaving 10 bases between the germline ends. The chain's CDR3 is CASSLVAGAQPQHF. CDR3 sequence (DNA): TGTGCCAGCAGCTTAGTGGCAGGGGCTCAGCCCCAGCATTTT.

J is TRBJ1-1 and V is TRBV9; 8 positions agree with TRBD1. The germline gives CDR1 SGDLS, CDR2 YYNGEE. Trimming cost V 0 bases and J 1 base; bases outside gene matches: 2. The CDR3 runs to 15 residues. The CDR3 here is CASSVVGTGNTEAFF. The CDR3 region has the DNA TGTGCCAGCAGCGTAGTCGGGACAGGGAACACTGAAGCTTTCTTT.

The chain carries TRBV10-3 and TRBJ1-3; unclear D gene. V lost 10 bases and J lost 2, with 9 bases in between. The CDR3 spans 12 residues. The germline CDR1 and CDR2 sequences are ENHRY and SYGVKD. This chain's CDR3 is CATTDPGNTIYF. CDR3 DNA sequence: TGTGCCACCACCGACCCTGGAAACACCATATATTTT.

V is TRBV7-9 and J is TRBJ2-1, with D unresolved. CDR3 length equals 12 residues. Germline V lookup: CDR1 SEHNR, CDR2 FQNEAQ (reference sequence). The V end was cut by 7 bases, the J end by 7 bases, with 11 bases between. DNA of the CDR3: TGTGCCAGCACCGCTCTATCTAATGAGCAGTTCTTC. This encodes CASTALSNEQFF.

The chain uses TRBV7-6 and TRBJ2-7; the D gene is possibly TRBD2 (7 bases). CDR3 size: 14 residues. Germline loops: CDR1 SGHVS, CDR2 FNYEAQ. Trimming pared 5 bases from V and 5 bases from J, leaving 16 bases between. The CDR3 DNA follows: TGTGCCAGCAGCCCTGGGGGGGGCCGCGACGAGCAGTACTTC. It is translated as CASSPGGGRDEQYF.

The genes are TRBV30 and TRBJ2-3, with a possible D match to TRBD2 (6 bases). Deletions cut 5 bases from V and 0 bases from J, with 12 bases between. Germline V gene lookup returns CDR1 GTSNPN and CDR2 SVGIG (reference sequence). This CDR3 has 14 residues. In nucleotides, the CDR3 is TGTGCCTGGGGAGGGTCAGTTAGCACAGATACGCAGTATTTT. It specifies CAWGGSVSTDTQYF.

This chain connects TRBV29-1 to TRBJ2-7; 9 bases are shared with TRBD2. The CDR3 is 14 amino acids. Germline assignment: CDR1 SQVTM and CDR2 ANQGSEA. Trimming cost V 6 bases and J 0 bases; bases outside gene matches: 6. CDR3 DNA: TGCAGCGTCTGGGCGGGACTAGCCTCCTACGAGCAGTACTTC. Translation: CSVWAGLASYEQYF.